This T cell receptor beta chain was retrieved from a study of T cells in Graves' hyperthyroidism and ophthalmopathy. Overall study results and limits: Model predictions of ophthalmopathy came a median approximately seven months before onset.

Patients having uncontrolled infection, another autoimmune disease, pregnancy or lactation were not included. Amplified TCR beta CDR3 regions derived from RNA transcripts. The TCR CDR3 was amplified in a first-round RT-PCR using the HTBI primer set. One entry per CDR3 protein results from TCRdb running MiXCR on the multiplex PCR reads. The data contain about 380,000 distinct CDR3 sequences, about a fifth of them singletons. As for this clonotype: Antigen unknown.

Sequencing was carried out using blood. The clonotype originates from a man aged 18 to 35 with Graves' ophthalmopathy.

The CDR3 coding sequence is TGTGCCAGCAGTTACTCCGGTAGTTGGTACGAGCAGTACTTC. Protein: CASSYSGSWYEQYF. V usage is TRBV6-2 or TRBV6-3 and J usage is TRBJ2-7, with no clear D. The CDR3 consists of 14 residues. The V gene's germline CDR1 is MNHEY and CDR2 SVGEGT. V lost 0 bases to trimming and J lost 4 bases, with 10 bases between them.